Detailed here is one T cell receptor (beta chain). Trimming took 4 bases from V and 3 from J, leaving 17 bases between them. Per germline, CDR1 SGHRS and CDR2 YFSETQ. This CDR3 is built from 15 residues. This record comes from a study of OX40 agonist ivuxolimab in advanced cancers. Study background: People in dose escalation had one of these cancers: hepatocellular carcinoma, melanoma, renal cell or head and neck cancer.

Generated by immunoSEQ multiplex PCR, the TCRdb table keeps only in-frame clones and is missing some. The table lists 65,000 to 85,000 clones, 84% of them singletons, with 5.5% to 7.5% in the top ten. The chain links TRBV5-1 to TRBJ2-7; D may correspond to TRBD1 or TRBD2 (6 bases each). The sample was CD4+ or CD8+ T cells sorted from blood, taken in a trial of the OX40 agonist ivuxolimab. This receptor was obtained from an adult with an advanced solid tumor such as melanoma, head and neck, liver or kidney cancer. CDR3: CASSPDSRGLYEQYF. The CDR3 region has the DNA TGCGCCAGCAGCCCGGACAGCCGGGGGCTCTACGAGCAGTACTTC.